This TCR beta chain was documented in a study of blood T cell repertoires in COVID-19. The wider study: Spain, Italy and the United States supplied samples that represented acute and convalescent COVID-19. T cells, B-cell-depleted T cells, or PBMCs provided the cDNA or gDNA that served as material.

Under the authors' procedure: Reference gene primer amplification gave nucleated cell count estimates. Sequencing was performed with immunoSEQ multiplex PCR; in TCRdb, only in-frame clones are kept and a portion is missing. V, J and clone size are taken as reported in that table, and D and trimming were inferred from the DNA itself. This sample carries 200,000 or so clones, around 80% of them seen once, and the ten largest clones take around 5%. Germline assignment: CDR1 SGHTA and CDR2 FQGNSA. This CDR3 has 15 residues. Trimming removed 3 bases from V and 4 bases from J; junction bases left unmatched: 4.

The genes are TRBV7-2 and TRBJ2-1, with 9 bases that match TRBD2. The clonotype comes from a human donor in a cohort sampled during active COVID-19. Sequencing was performed on peripheral blood. The CDR3 loop reads CASSLTSGIYNEQFF. The DNA for the CDR3 is TGTGCCAGCAGCTTGACTAGCGGTATTTACAATGAGCAGTTCTTC. Supplemented by reference TRBV7-2 and TRBJ2-1, the full variable domain reads GAGVSQSPSNKVTEKGKDVELRCDPISGHTALYWYRQSLGQGLEFLIYFQGNSAPDKSGLPSDRFSAERTGGSVSTLTIQRTQQEDSAVYLCASSLTSGIYNEQFFGPGTRLTVL.